A single sample gave rise to the 10 T cell receptor beta chains below, sequenced in a study of PD-1 blockade in classical Hodgkin lymphoma. Each and every patient relapsed after autologous stem cell transplantation, and patients got differing brentuximab vedotin exposure. Assay: immunoSEQ multiplex PCR; the TCRdb copy retains only in-frame clones and omits some. Among about 62,000 clones, approximately 90% were seen once, and the ten largest hold about an eighth. The sample was peripheral blood mononuclear cells (PBMCs), taken at baseline. The receptors were sampled from a human donor with classical Hodgkin lymphoma.

V usage is TRBV4-3 and J usage is TRBJ2-7; tentatively, D is TRBD2 (6 bases). V lost 1 base to trimming and J lost 0 bases, with 13 bases between them. The germline gives CDR1 LGHNA, CDR2 YSLEER. The CDR3 consists of 16 residues. The CDR3 DNA reads as TGCGCCAGCAGCCAAGCTTTGGCGGGGTTCTCCTACGAGCAGTACTTC. This codes for CASSQALAGFSYEQYF.

The rearrangement uses TRBV5-5 and TRBJ2-7, with 10 bases lining up with TRBD1. V was clipped by 2 bases and J by 1 base; unmatched bases: 3. The germline gives CDR1 SGHKS, CDR2 YYEKEE (reference sequence). CDR3 length: 15 residues. This CDR3 is CASSFGTGESYEQYF. Here the CDR3 DNA reads TGTGCCAGCAGCTTCGGGACAGGGGAGTCCTACGAGCAGTACTTC.

V usage is TRBV9 and J usage is TRBJ2-1; D may be TRBD1 (6 bases). Germline V gene lookup returns CDR1 SGDLS and CDR2 YYNGEE. Trimming removed 0 bases at V and 6 bases at J, with 19 bases between. The CDR3 sequence is 17 residues long. CDR3 DNA sequence: TGTGCCAGCAGCGTAGAGCCAGGACAGACATACCTCAATGAGCAGTTCTTC. Translation: CASSVEPGQTYLNEQFF.

This chain connects TRBV5-1 to TRBJ2-2; no firm D call. V shed 0 bases and J shed 3 bases, with 9 bases lying between them. The CDR3 totals 15 residues. The germline CDR1 and CDR2 sequences are SGHRS and YFSETQ. The CDR3 DNA reads TGCGCCAGCAGCTTGGGCGGCGGTGACACCGGGGAGCTGTTTTTT. Residues: CASSLGGGDTGELFF.

The genes are TRBV13 and TRBJ2-1, with 7 bases matching TRBD2. The CDR3 is made up of 15 amino acids. Germline V gives CDR1 PRHDT, CDR2 FYEKMQ (reference sequence). Unmatched junction bases numbered 13, after V lost 5 bases and J lost 9 bases. The CDR3 region is CASSRYGLDQSEQFF. The CDR3 nucleotides are TGTGCCAGCAGCCGCTATGGACTAGATCAGAGTGAGCAGTTCTTC. The full variable domain, its missing parts supplied by reference TRBV13 and TRBJ2-1, is AAGVIQSPRHLIKEKRETATLKCYPIPRHDTVYWYQQGPGQDPQFLISFYEKMQSDKGSIPDRFSAQQFSDYHSELNMSSLELGDSALYFCASSRYGLDQSEQFFGPGTRLTVL.

Sample share makes this clone medium-sized. The chain links TRBV6-1 to TRBJ1-2; 7 bases line up with TRBD1. Trimming cost V 3 bases and J 11 bases; bases outside gene matches: 9. Germline values: CDR1 MNHNS, CDR2 SASEGT. The CDR3 totals 13 residues. CDR3 DNA: TGTGCCAGCAGTGAGGGCAGGGGGGGATGGTACACCTTC. Translating it yields CASSEGRGGWYTF.

CDR3 protein: CASSLAGAHEKLFF. The CDR3 DNA reads as TGTGCCAGCAGCTTGGCAGGGGCCCATGAAAAACTGTTTTTT. The chain joins TRBV7-9 to TRBJ1-4; D perhaps matches TRBD1 (6 bases). Trimming cost V 3 bases and J 6 bases, with 11 bases left between them. There are 14 residues in the CDR3. Germline V gene lookup returns CDR1 SEHNR and CDR2 FQNEAQ (reference sequence).

V gene TRBV29-1 combines with J gene TRBJ1-4; 10 nucleotides match TRBD1. From germline, CDR1 is SQVTM and CDR2 ANQGSEA. With V trimmed by 4 bases and J by 6 bases, 5 bases remained unmatched. This CDR3 comprises 14 residues. The CDR3 reads CSVVPGTGDEKLFF. CDR3 nucleotide sequence: TGCAGCGTTGTCCCCGGGACAGGGGATGAAAAACTGTTTTTT.

This chain links TRBV5-6 with TRBJ2-7, with D maybe TRBD2 (6 bases). The CDR3 is 11 residues long. Germline V CDR1 and CDR2: SGHDT, YYEEEE. Trimming removed 5 bases from V and 6 bases from J, with 9 bases in between. CDR3 coding DNA: TGTGCCAGCAGGGCGGGGAGCGAGCAGTACTTC. Translated: CASRAGSEQYF.

This clone has a single count. The V gene is TRBV6-5, the J gene TRBJ1-2; TRBD1 matches at 8 bases. Germline V CDR1 and CDR2: MNHEY, SVGAGI. The trim removed 5 bases at V and 6 bases at J, leaving 8 bases unmatched. The CDR3 covers 14 residues. CDR3 in DNA: TGTGCCAGCAGTCAAGACAGGGGTTTCGATGGCTACACCTTC. Translating gives CASSQDRGFDGYTF.